This paragraph reports one T cell receptor (beta chain). One end of the junction is discordant with germline, which a read error may explain. The sample is drawn from a study of blood T cell repertoires in COVID-19. Study as a whole: Acute and convalescent COVID-19 samples came from the United States, Italy and Spain. The cDNA or gDNA used as material had been derived from T cells, B-cell-depleted T cells, or PBMCs.

This CDR3 region has 18 residues. Germline CDR1 reads SSHAT; CDR2 reads FNYEAQ (reference sequence). Per the original data handling: Estimated nucleated cell counts came from reference gene primer amplification. TCRdb's copy holds only in-frame clones and misses some; the assay was immunoSEQ multiplex PCR. Clone size and V and J calls were adopted from that table, with D and trimming inferred from the DNA. The sample comprises 250,000 to 350,000 clones, about 81% of which are singletons, and approximately 1.5% rests with the top ten. Followed longitudinally, the Seattle patients had been enrolled during active infection.

The chain joins TRBV7-7 to TRBJ1-6; D unresolved. Input material: peripheral blood. This receptor was obtained from a human donor with COVID-19, enrolled during active disease. The donor label of this sample is uncertain. In DNA form, the CDR3 reads TGTGCTAGCAGCTTAGTCTCAACGGGGTCAGGAGTTAATTCACCCCTCCACTTT. Amino acids: CASSLVSTGSGVNSPLHF.